The rows below give T cell receptor beta chains drawn from one sample of a study of Tregs in tolerant kidney transplant recipients. TCRdb's table, derived via immunoSEQ multiplex PCR, lists solely in-frame clones and lacks some. The repertoire consists of fewer than 150,000 clones, with around 94% occurring once and the leading ten covering nearly 0.6%. Sequencing was done on a sample of CD4+ T cells from blood. The source is a human donor in good health. Each CDR3 is given with its conserved first and last residue. The D gene is left open where the match is weak. Size is stated for part of the rows, as once, few or many counts, or as a class when the clone is expanded.

cdr3_nt: TGTGCCAGCAGCCCCAGCGGGGGGGCAACAGATACGCAGTATTTT
cdr3_aa: CASSPSGGATDTQYF
v_call: TRBV7-3
clone_size: .
d_call: TRBD2
j_call: TRBJ2-3

cdr3_nt: TGCGCCAGCAGCCAAGAAGCGGGCCGTAGAGGGGAGCTGTTTTTT
cdr3_aa: CASSQEAGRRGELFF
v_call: TRBV4-1
clone_size: .
d_call: .
j_call: TRBJ2-2

cdr3_nt: TGTGCCAGTAGTGCTGGGGGTACCTATAATTCACCCCTCCACTTT
cdr3_aa: CASSAGGTYNSPLHF
v_call: TRBV19
clone_size: once
d_call: .
j_call: TRBJ1-6

cdr3_nt: TGTGCCAGCAGCTTACAGCAGACAGGGGATGGCGGCTACACCTTC
cdr3_aa: CASSLQQTGDGGYTF
v_call: TRBV7-2
clone_size: .
d_call: TRBD1
j_call: TRBJ1-2

cdr3_nt: TGCGCCAGCAGCCAAGCCCCCCTGGGCGGGGAGCTGTTTTTT
cdr3_aa: CASSQAPLGGELFF
v_call: TRBV4-1
clone_size: .
d_call: .
j_call: TRBJ2-2

cdr3_nt: TGCGCCAGCAGCTTGTACCGGGACACCGCGTCCTACGAGCAGTACTTC
cdr3_aa: CASSLYRDTASYEQYF
v_call: TRBV5-1
clone_size: .
d_call: .
j_call: TRBJ2-7

cdr3_nt: TGTGCCAGCAGTGAAGCTCGTCAGGGGAACACCATATATTTT
cdr3_aa: CASSEARQGNTIYF
v_call: TRBV2
clone_size: .
d_call: .
j_call: TRBJ1-3

cdr3_nt: TGTGCCAGCAGTGGGAGCCTCGACAATGAGCAGTTCTTC
cdr3_aa: CASSGSLDNEQFF
v_call: TRBV2
clone_size: .
d_call: .
j_call: TRBJ2-1

cdr3_nt: TGTGCCAGCAGCTTAGGACAGGGGGCGCAACCTGAAAAACTGTTTTTT
cdr3_aa: CASSLGQGAQPEKLFF
v_call: TRBV7-2
clone_size: once
d_call: TRBD1
j_call: TRBJ1-4

cdr3_nt: TGTGCCAGTAGGCCCCTTGGGGCGGGAGAAAAAACCGGGGAGCTGTTTTTT
cdr3_aa: CASRPLGAGEKTGELFF
v_call: TRBV19
clone_size: .
d_call: TRBD2
j_call: TRBJ2-2

cdr3_nt: TGTGCCAGCTCACCTCCGGCCCGGACCGGGGAGCTGTTTTTT
cdr3_aa: CASSPPARTGELFF
v_call: TRBV18
clone_size: few
d_call: .
j_call: TRBJ2-2